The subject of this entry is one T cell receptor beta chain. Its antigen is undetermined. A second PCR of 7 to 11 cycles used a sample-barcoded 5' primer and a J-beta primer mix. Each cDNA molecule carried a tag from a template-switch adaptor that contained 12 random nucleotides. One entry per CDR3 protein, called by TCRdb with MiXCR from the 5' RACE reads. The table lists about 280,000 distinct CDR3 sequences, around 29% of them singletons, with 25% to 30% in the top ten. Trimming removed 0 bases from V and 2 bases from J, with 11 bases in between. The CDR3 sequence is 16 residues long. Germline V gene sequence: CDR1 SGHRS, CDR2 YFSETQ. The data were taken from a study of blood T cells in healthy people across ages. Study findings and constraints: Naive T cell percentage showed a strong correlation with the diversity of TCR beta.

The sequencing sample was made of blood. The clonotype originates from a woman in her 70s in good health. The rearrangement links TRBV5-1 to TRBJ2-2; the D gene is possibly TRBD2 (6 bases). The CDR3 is CASSLAGTHNTGELFF. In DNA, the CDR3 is TGCGCCAGCAGCTTGGCCGGGACTCACAACACCGGGGAGCTGTTTTTT. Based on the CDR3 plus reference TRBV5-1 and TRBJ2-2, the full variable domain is KAGVTQTPRYLIKTRGQQVTLSCSPISGHRSVSWYQQTPGQGLQFLFEYFSETQRNKGNFPGRFSGRQFSNSRSEMNVSTLELGDSALYLCASSLAGTHNTGELFFGEGSRLTVL.